What follows are 32 T cell receptor beta chains derived from one specimen sequenced in a study of beta chain features in type 1 diabetes. Expressed TCRB transcripts got sequenced, as all isolated RNA was reverse transcribed. Measured with immunoSEQ multiplex PCR; TCRdb has only the in-frame clones, and not every one. The table shows about 44,000 clones, with roughly half occurring only once. Sequencing used Tregs from blood. These receptors all come from a woman younger than 30 in good health.

This clone was seen a handful of times. J is TRBJ2-3 and V is TRBV4-2; 8 bases fit TRBD2. Germline loops: CDR1 LGHNA, CDR2 YNFKEQ. The V gene end was trimmed by 0 bases and the J gene end by 0 bases; junction bases not matched to a gene: 2. CDR3 size: 16 residues. CDR3 in amino acids: CASSQEPSGSTDTQYF. The CDR3 bases are TGTGCCAGCAGCCAAGAACCTAGCGGGAGCACAGATACGCAGTATTTT.

In its sample, this clone ranks as medium-sized. The chain recombines TRBV28 with TRBJ2-4; 7 bases are a match to TRBD1. The CDR3 length is 14 residues. V trimming: 6 bases; J trimming: 6 bases; junction bases outside the gene matches: 8. Germline CDR1 is MDHEN and CDR2 is SYDVKM. This CDR3 reads CASSQDRVRNIQYF. CDR3 sequence (DNA): TGTGCCAGCAGCCAAGACAGGGTGCGAAACATTCAGTACTTC.

V gene TRBV5-4 combines with J gene TRBJ2-7, with D perhaps TRBD2 (5 bases). With 10 bases removed from V and 0 bases from J, the gap between germline ends came to 17 bases. The CDR3 length is 14 residues. Germline lookup yields CDR1 SGHNT and CDR2 YYREEE (reference sequence). CDR3 loop: CASAADGRSYEQYF. The CDR3 nucleotides are TGTGCCTCAGCGGCGGACGGCCGCTCCTACGAGCAGTACTTC.

The sample holds a few counts of this clone. V usage is TRBV11-2 and J usage is TRBJ2-1, with D possibly matching TRBD2 (5 bases). V shed 1 base and J shed 7 bases, with 11 bases lying between them. The CDR3 sequence is 14 residues long. CDR1 and CDR2 from the germline V gene are SGHAT and FQNNGV. The CDR3: CASSLALALNEQFF. CDR3 nucleotides: TGTGCCAGCAGCTTAGCGCTAGCCCTAAATGAGCAGTTCTTC. Drawing the rest from reference TRBV11-2 and TRBJ2-1, the complete variable domain is EAGVAQSPRYKIIEKRQSVAFWCNPISGHATLYWYQQILGQGPKLLIQFQNNGVVDDSQLPKDRFSAERLKGVDSTLKIQPAKLEDSAVYLCASSLALALNEQFFGPGTRLTVL.

This clone was observed a few times. The chain couples TRBV7-6 to TRBJ2-1, with 8 bases matching TRBD1. Germline trimming cut 5 bases from V and 0 bases from J; bases unmatched to any gene: 9. The V gene's germline CDR1 is SGHVS and CDR2 FNYEAQ. The CDR3 spans 17 residues. The CDR3 reads CASSTGQGAYSYNEQFF. As DNA, the CDR3 is TGTGCCAGCAGCACCGGACAGGGAGCTTACTCCTACAATGAGCAGTTCTTC.

The chain employs TRBV7-7 and TRBJ2-1, with D unclear. CDR1 and CDR2 from the germline V gene are SSHAT and FNYEAQ (reference sequence). This CDR3 region has 15 residues. V lost 5 bases and J lost 7, with 18 bases in between. CDR3 nucleotide sequence: TGTGCCAGCAGCCCTTCCCCTGGGCGAAGTAATGAGCAGTTCTTC. This sequence encodes CASSPSPGRSNEQFF.

The gene calls are TRBV7-2 and TRBJ2-7; 11 nucleotides line up with TRBD2. CDR3 length equals 15 residues. The germline CDR1 and CDR2 sequences are SGHTA and FQGNSA. The J segment lost 6 bases and the V segment lost 5 bases, leaving 9 bases of the junction unmatched. In nucleotides, the CDR3 is TGTGCCAGCAGCCTACTAGCGGGAGCCTCGATCGAGCAGTACTTC. This translates into CASSLLAGASIEQYF.

J is TRBJ1-1 and V is TRBV5-1; D may be TRBD1 (6 bases). From germline, CDR1 is SGHRS and CDR2 YFSETQ. The CDR3 runs to 15 residues. Trimming removed 4 bases at V and 1 base at J, with 14 bases between. CDR3 loop: CASSPRTDRNTEAFF. The CDR3 DNA is TGCGCCAGCAGCCCGAGGACAGACCGGAACACTGAAGCTTTCTTT.

V usage is TRBV6-6 and J usage is TRBJ2-7, with 7 bases fitting TRBD1. The CDR3 sequence is 14 residues long. Germline V gene data show CDR1 as MNHNY and CDR2 as SVGAGI (reference sequence). With V trimmed by 5 bases and J by 6 bases, 10 bases remained unmatched. The CDR3 sequence: CASSTSGGTSEQYF. For the CDR3, the DNA is TGTGCCAGCAGTACCTCAGGGGGAACATCCGAGCAGTACTTC.

This clone has a handful of counts. The V and J genes are TRBV5-1 and TRBJ1-1, with a weak D call TRBD1 (5 bases). V shed 4 bases and J shed 0 bases, with 19 bases lying between them. CDR3 size: 17 residues. Germline V lookup: CDR1 SGHRS, CDR2 YFSETQ. The chain's CDR3 is CASSPTGTPSMNTEAFF. The CDR3 DNA reads as TGCGCCAGCAGCCCAACCGGGACTCCAAGCATGAACACTGAAGCTTTCTTT. The variable domain in full, with the rest retrieved from reference TRBV5-1 and TRBJ1-1, is KAGVTQTPRYLIKTRGQQVTLSCSPISGHRSVSWYQQTPGQGLQFLFEYFSETQRNKGNFPGRFSGRQFSNSRSEMNVSTLELGDSALYLCASSPTGTPSMNTEAFFGQGTRLTVV.

The V call is TRBV7-9, the J call TRBJ1-1; possible D gene TRBD1, 5 bases. Trimming took 5 bases from V and 5 from J, leaving 18 bases between them. The length of the CDR3 is 15 residues. The germline gives CDR1 SEHNR, CDR2 FQNEAQ (reference sequence). Here the CDR3 reads CASSPPGLLGTEAFF. The CDR3 nucleotides are TGTGCCAGCAGCCCGCCGGGACTCCTTGGGACTGAAGCTTTCTTT. Full variable domain (outside the CDR3, taken from reference TRBV7-9 and TRBJ1-1): DTGVSQNPRHKITKRGQNVTFRCDPISEHNRLYWYRQTLGQGPEFLTYFQNEAQLEKSRLLSDRFSAERPKGSFSTLEIQRTEQGDSAMYLCASSPPGLLGTEAFFGQGTRLTVV.

This sequence joins TRBV4-1 and TRBJ2-1, with 11 bases aligning to TRBD2. The trim removed 3 bases at V and 12 bases at J, leaving 19 bases unmatched. The CDR3 runs 18 residues. Germline V gene lookup returns CDR1 MGHRA and CDR2 YSYEKL. The CDR3 bases are TGCGCCAGCAGCCACCCCGGACTAGCGGGCCCTCGTAGGGGGGGGCAGTTCTTC. Translation gives CASSHPGLAGPRRGGQFF.

This clone was found a few times. V and J are TRBV4-2 and TRBJ2-2, with a possible D match to TRBD2 (6 bases). The V end was cut by 0 bases, the J end by 6 bases, with 11 bases between. The length of the CDR3 is 15 residues. Germline assignment: CDR1 LGHNA and CDR2 YNFKEQ. CDR3 sequence: CASSQDWGVAGELFF. CDR3 nucleotides: TGTGCCAGCAGCCAAGATTGGGGGGTGGCCGGGGAGCTGTTTTTT.

The table lists this clone with a few counts. This sequence joins TRBV4-3 and TRBJ1-2; 11 positions agree with TRBD1. The CDR3 is 16 residues long. Unmatched junction bases numbered 7, after V lost 0 bases and J lost 7 bases. From germline, CDR1 is LGHNA and CDR2 YSLEER. CDR3 in DNA: TGCGCCAGCAGCCAAGAGTACCGGACAGGGGGCATTGGCTACACCTTC. Its translation: CASSQEYRTGGIGYTF.

This clone was seen only a few times. One end of the junction fails to match germline, which may point to a read error. V and J are TRBV28 and TRBJ1-6; 7 bases match TRBD1. CDR3 length equals 15 residues. Germline V CDR1 and CDR2: MDHEN, SYDVKM. CDR3 DNA: TGTGCCAGCAGTTCAGGGGGTACGGGGAATTCCCCCCTCCACTTT. As protein: CASSSGGTGNSPLHF.

The DNA for the CDR3 is TGTGCCAGCAGTTATGGTGGACTAGCCAAAAACATTCAGTACTTC. Protein: CASSYGGLAKNIQYF. The genes are TRBV27 and TRBJ2-4; tentative D call: TRBD2 (5 bases). V was shortened by 4 bases and J by 0 bases, with 10 bases between the two germline ends. This CDR3 region has 15 residues. Germline lookup yields CDR1 MNHEY and CDR2 SMNVEV (reference sequence).

This chain connects TRBV7-2 to TRBJ1-3; no clear D. Germline V gene sequence: CDR1 SGHTA, CDR2 FQGNSA. This CDR3 is 12 amino acids long. V was trimmed by 5 bases and J by 6 bases, leaving 8 bases between them. The CDR3 region has the DNA TGTGCCAGCAGCCCGAGTAAAAACACCATATATTTT. Protein: CASSPSKNTIYF.

This clone has a single count. V usage is TRBV27 and J usage is TRBJ1-3; 7 positions match TRBD1. Germline V gene data show CDR1 as MNHEY and CDR2 as SMNVEV (reference sequence). V trimming: 3 bases; J trimming: 4 bases; junction bases outside the gene matches: 6. The CDR3 totals 15 residues. The DNA of the CDR3 is TGTGCCAGCAGTTTGACAGGGACGGGCGGAAACACCATATATTTT. This translates into CASSLTGTGGNTIYF.

This clone was counted a few times. V and J are TRBV10-3 and TRBJ2-3; TRBD2 is a possible D gene (6 bases). The CDR3 covers 16 residues. Trimming left V 0 bases short and J 3 bases short, with 13 bases between. CDR1 is ENHRY and CDR2 is SYGVKD in the germline V gene. The chain's CDR3 is CAISESTGDETDTQYF. The CDR3 DNA reads TGTGCCATCAGTGAGTCGACGGGAGATGAGACAGATACGCAGTATTTT.

The rearrangement uses TRBV7-9 and TRBJ2-3, with TRBD1 as a possible D gene (6 bases). Germline V gives CDR1 SEHNR, CDR2 FQNEAQ (reference sequence). The CDR3 loop spans 13 amino acids. V was cut by 3 bases and J by 5 bases, with 9 bases left in between. CDR3 protein: CASSFTGKDTQYF. CDR3 coding DNA: TGTGCCAGCAGCTTTACAGGGAAAGATACGCAGTATTTT.

The V and J genes are TRBV6-4 and TRBJ1-2; 10 bases map to TRBD1. This CDR3 region has 15 residues. With 4 bases clipped from V and 3 bases from J, the junction kept 5 bases outside the gene matches. The germline V gene has CDR1 MRHNA and CDR2 SNTAGT. The CDR3 DNA reads TGTGCCAGCAGTGGACCCGGGACAGGGGACTATGGCTACACCTTC. This translates into CASSGPGTGDYGYTF.

The chain combines TRBV9 with TRBJ2-2, with TRBD2 matching 12 bases. Germline trimming cut 1 base from V and 3 bases from J; bases unmatched to any gene: 4. Germline loops: CDR1 SGDLS, CDR2 YYNGEE. The CDR3 loop spans 17 amino acids. The CDR3 region has the DNA TGTGCCAGCAGCGTATCGACTAGCGGGAGACACACCGGGGAGCTGTTTTTT. Translating it yields CASSVSTSGRHTGELFF.

This clone has just a few counts. V gene TRBV7-2 combines with J gene TRBJ1-1; D gene uncertain. Germline assignment: CDR1 SGHTA and CDR2 FQGNSA. V was cut by 3 bases and J by 0 bases, with 8 bases left in between. The CDR3 covers 14 residues. The CDR3: CASSFHSMNTEAFF. CDR3 bases: TGTGCCAGCAGCTTCCACAGCATGAACACTGAAGCTTTCTTT.

V gene TRBV7-2 combines with J gene TRBJ2-7, with 9 positions matching TRBD2. The CDR3 contains 14 residues. V lost 5 bases and J lost 1; bases outside the gene matches: 3. The germline V gene has CDR1 SGHTA and CDR2 FQGNSA. CDR3 amino acids: CASSRSGRSYEQYF. The CDR3, as DNA: TGTGCCAGCAGCAGGAGCGGGAGGTCCTACGAGCAGTACTTC.

V and J are TRBV27 and TRBJ1-5; D possibly corresponds to TRBD1 (6 bases). The ends were cut back, 3 bases at V and 3 bases at J, with 12 bases in the middle. Germline assignment: CDR1 MNHEY and CDR2 SMNVEV (reference sequence). There are 15 residues in the CDR3. The CDR3 loop reads CASSFSRQVNQPQHF. The CDR3 DNA follows: TGTGCCAGCAGTTTCTCCCGACAGGTCAATCAGCCCCAGCATTTT.

This chain joins TRBV7-2 and TRBJ2-1; 9 nucleotides agree with TRBD2. CDR3 size: 14 residues. V shed 3 bases and J 8 bases; nucleotides not matched to a gene: 5. The germline gives CDR1 SGHTA, CDR2 FQGNSA. Here the CDR3 reads CASSFRTSEDEQFF. The CDR3 bases are TGTGCCAGCAGCTTCCGGACTAGCGAGGATGAGCAGTTCTTC.

The chain uses TRBV6-1 and TRBJ1-2; D may be TRBD1 (5 bases). Between the trimmed V and J ends, which lost 0 bases and 3 bases, there was a span of 23 bases. CDR3 length: 19 residues. CDR1 is MNHNS, CDR2 SASEGT, per germline. DNA of the CDR3: TGTGCCAGCAGTGAAGCGCTTATTGGGTATGGGCAGGGCTACTATGGCTACACCTTC. Protein product: CASSEALIGYGQGYYGYTF.

The J gene is TRBJ2-3, the V gene TRBV18, with 8 bases identical to TRBD2. This CDR3 region has 16 residues. From germline, CDR1 is KGHSH and CDR2 LQKENI. V lost 4 bases, J lost 3 bases, and 9 bases stayed unmatched. Here the CDR3 DNA reads TGTGCCAGCTCACTGAACAGCGGGAGTAGTACAGATACGCAGTATTTT. It is translated as CASSLNSGSSTDTQYF. The variable domain in full, completed from reference TRBV18 and TRBJ2-3, reads NAGVMQNPRHLVRRRGQEARLRCSPMKGHSHVYWYRQLPEEGLKFMVYLQKENIIDESGMPKERFSAEFPKEGPSILRIQQVVRGDSAAYFCASSLNSGSSTDTQYFGPGTRLTVL.

This clone has only a few counts. The chain joins TRBV11-2 to TRBJ2-2; 12 bases are shared with TRBD2. CDR1 is SGHAT, CDR2 FQNNGV, per germline. The CDR3 is 17 amino acids. V dropped 5 bases and J dropped 1; count of bases not matched to a gene: 5. The CDR3, as DNA: TGTGCCAGCAGCCCCCTACTAGCGGGGGGGAACACCGGGGAGCTGTTTTTT. Translated: CASSPLLAGGNTGELFF.

Only a few counts were recorded for this clone. This rearrangement joins TRBV6-5 to TRBJ2-1; the match to TRBD2 covers 9 bases. Germline CDR1 MNHEY, CDR2 SVGAGI. The CDR3 has 14 amino acids. V was pared by 8 bases and J by 11 bases, with 13 bases of the junction left unmatched. The CDR3 nucleotides read TGTGCCAGCTTCGCGGCGGGAGGGGACCCAAAGCAGTTCTTC. Amino acid sequence: CASFAAGGDPKQFF.

This clone showed up just a few times. The V and J genes are TRBV5-4 and TRBJ1-3; D is perhaps TRBD1 (6 bases). Trimming took 3 bases from V and 1 from J, leaving 8 bases between them. CDR1 and CDR2 from the germline V gene are SGHNT and YYREEE (reference sequence). The CDR3 spans 14 residues. CDR3 residues: CASSSQGSGNTIYF. DNA of the CDR3: TGTGCCAGCAGCTCACAGGGATCTGGAAACACCATATATTTT. Variable domain in full (rest from reference TRBV5-4 and TRBJ1-3): ETGVTQSPTHLIKTRGQQVTLRCSSQSGHNTVSWYQQALGQGPQFIFQYYREEENGRGNFPPRFSGLQFPNYSSELNVNALELDDSALYLCASSSQGSGNTIYFGEGSWLTVV.

The chain links TRBV28 to TRBJ2-1; perhaps TRBD1 as D (5 bases). Germline CDR1 reads MDHEN; CDR2 reads SYDVKM. CDR3 length: 11 residues. V dropped 6 bases and J dropped 11 bases, with 11 bases sitting between them. CDR3 sequence reads: CASSRVGKQFF. DNA for the CDR3: TGTGCCAGCAGCAGGGTTGGTAAGCAGTTCTTC.